This section outlines one T cell receptor (beta chain) sequence together with its context. The antigen remains unidentified. The CDR3 sequence is 15 residues long. J was trimmed by 9 bases and V by 2 bases; bases with no gene match: 6. Germline values: CDR1 SGHNT, CDR2 YYREEE (reference sequence). The sample comes from a study of graft-versus-host responses after intestinal transplantation. Some clones are missing from TCRdb's copy, which holds only in-frame ones; the method was immunoSEQ multiplex PCR. The sample gives about 61,000 clones, 85% to 95% of which show up once; 0.38% is in the top ten. The origin of this receptor is a human donor who was the organ donor for an intestinal transplant. The sample here was unstimulated CD4+ T cells sorted from spleen or lymph node cells, taken before transplant. The rearrangement links TRBV5-4 to TRBJ1-6; 9 positions match TRBD1. CDR3 region: CASSFGTGNGSPLHF. The CDR3, as DNA: TGTGCCAGCAGCTTTGGGACAGGGAACGGTTCACCCCTCCACTTT.